This TCR beta chain was profiled in a study of blood T cell repertoires in COVID-19. Assay used: immunoSEQ multiplex PCR; TCRdb lists only in-frame clones, some missing. The sample includes hundreds of thousands of clones, about nine tenths of them seen just once. V lost 5 bases and J 0 bases, leaving 8 bases between the germline ends. Germline V gene sequence: CDR1 MNHEY, CDR2 SVGAGI. The CDR3 covers 15 residues. Material for sequencing was peripheral blood. The TCR was taken from a woman in her seventies with COVID-19, enrolled during active disease. This rearrangement joins TRBV6-5 to TRBJ1-6, with a weak D call TRBD1 (5 bases). CDR3 loop: CASSPTDSYNSPLHF. The CDR3 DNA sequence: TGTGCCAGCAGTCCGACAGACTCCTATAATTCACCCCTCCACTTT.